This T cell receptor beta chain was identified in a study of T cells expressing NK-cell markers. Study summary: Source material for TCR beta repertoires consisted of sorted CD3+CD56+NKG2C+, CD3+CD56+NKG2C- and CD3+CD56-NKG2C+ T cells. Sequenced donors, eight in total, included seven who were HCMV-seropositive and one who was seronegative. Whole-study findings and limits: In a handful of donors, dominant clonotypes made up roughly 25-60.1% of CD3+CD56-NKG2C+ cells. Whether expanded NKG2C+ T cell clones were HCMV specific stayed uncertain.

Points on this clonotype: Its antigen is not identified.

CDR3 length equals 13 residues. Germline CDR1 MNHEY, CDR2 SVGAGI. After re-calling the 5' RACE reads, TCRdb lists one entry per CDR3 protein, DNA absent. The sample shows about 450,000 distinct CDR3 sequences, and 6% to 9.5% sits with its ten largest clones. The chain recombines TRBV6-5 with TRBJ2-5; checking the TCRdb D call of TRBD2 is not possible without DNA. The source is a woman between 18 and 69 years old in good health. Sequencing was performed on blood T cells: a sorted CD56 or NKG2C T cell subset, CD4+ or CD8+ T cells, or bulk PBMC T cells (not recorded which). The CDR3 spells CASSWRDSETQYF.